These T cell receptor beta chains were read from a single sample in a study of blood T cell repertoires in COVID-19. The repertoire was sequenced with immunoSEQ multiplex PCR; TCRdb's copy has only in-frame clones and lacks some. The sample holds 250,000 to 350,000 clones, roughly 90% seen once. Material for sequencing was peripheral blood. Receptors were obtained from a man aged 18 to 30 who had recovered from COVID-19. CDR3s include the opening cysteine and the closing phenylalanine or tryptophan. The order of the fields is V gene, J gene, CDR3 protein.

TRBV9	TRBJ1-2	CASSAHSGRDYGYTF
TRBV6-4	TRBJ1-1	CASSNDQGSTEAFF
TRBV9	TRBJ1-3	CASSDSDSGGNTIYF
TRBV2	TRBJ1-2	CASSEGSRSDTF
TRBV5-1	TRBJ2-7	CASSLPGTYEQYF
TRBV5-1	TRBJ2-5	CASSLDREETQYF
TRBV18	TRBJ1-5	CASSPGQLNSNQPQHF
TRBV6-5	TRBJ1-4	CASRPGGNEKLFF
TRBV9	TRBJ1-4	CASSVGGGAREKLFF
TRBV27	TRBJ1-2	CASRFRRSSYGYTF
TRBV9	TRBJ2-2	CASSTGTPTGELFF
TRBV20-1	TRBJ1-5	CSASWGRDQPQHF
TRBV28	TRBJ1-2	CASSLEDRQGGYTF
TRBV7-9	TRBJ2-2	CASSLHRTGGELFF
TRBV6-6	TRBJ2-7	CASSRLLREFYEQYF
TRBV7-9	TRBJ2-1	CASSFRQGPLNEQFF
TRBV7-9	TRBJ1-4	CASSPGQASTNEKLFF